Below are 26 T cell receptor beta chains sequenced from a single sample in a study of T cell responses to AZD1222 COVID-19 vaccine. Repertoires were generated with immunoSEQ multiplex PCR, while TCRdb's copy carries only in-frame clones and drops some. The sample yields 80,000 or so clones, roughly nine tenths seen once. The sequences come from peripheral blood, collected on day 0 of AZD1222 vaccination. The receptor source for this set is an adult in good health.

The chain joins TRBV29-1 to TRBJ2-1; 8 positions match TRBD1. Trimming removed 5 bases from V and 3 bases from J; junction bases left unmatched: 9. From germline, CDR1 is SQVTM and CDR2 ANQGSEA. The CDR3 runs 15 residues. CDR3 DNA sequence: TGCAGCGTTTTGCCGACAGGGGCCAACTACAATGAGCAGTTCTTC. This translates into CSVLPTGANYNEQFF.

The chain links TRBV5-1 to TRBJ1-1; D is uncertain. Germline assignment: CDR1 SGHRS and CDR2 YFSETQ. The CDR3 contains 13 residues. The ends were cut back, 0 bases at V and 7 bases at J, with 10 bases in the middle. CDR3 sequence reads: CASSLEIRSEAFF. CDR3 sequence (DNA): TGCGCCAGCAGCTTGGAAATCCGCAGTGAAGCTTTCTTT.

This sequence joins TRBV7-9 and TRBJ2-3, with 13 bases that match TRBD2. This CDR3 is 17 amino acids long. In germline, CDR1 is SEHNR, CDR2 FQNEAQ (reference sequence). J was trimmed by 5 bases and V by 1 base; bases with no gene match: 6. The DNA of the CDR3 is TGTGCCAGCAGCTTAGGCGGACTAGCGGGGGTTAGAGATACGCAGTATTTT. The encoded protein is CASSLGGLAGVRDTQYF. Filled out from reference TRBV7-9 and TRBJ2-3, the complete variable domain reads DTGVSQNPRHKITKRGQNVTFRCDPISEHNRLYWYRQTLGQGPEFLTYFQNEAQLEKSRLLSDRFSAERPKGSFSTLEIQRTEQGDSAMYLCASSLGGLAGVRDTQYFGPGTRLTVL.

The chain carries TRBV3-1 (or the pseudogene TRBV3-2) and TRBJ1-2, with a tentative D call TRBD1 (5 bases). The length of the CDR3 is 14 residues. The V gene lost 2 bases and the J gene lost 5 bases, with 12 bases spanning the gap. Germline-derived CDR1 and CDR2 are LGHDT and YNNKEL (reference sequence). CDR3 region: CASSQTTGGYGYTF. CDR3 coding DNA: TGTGCCAGCAGCCAAACCACAGGTGGTTATGGCTACACCTTC.

The J gene is TRBJ2-1, the V gene TRBV7-8, with a weak D call TRBD2 (7 bases). Germline CDR1 SGHVS, CDR2 FQNEAQ. CDR3 size: 19 residues. V dropped 1 base and J dropped 0 bases, with 19 bases sitting between them. The CDR3 reads CASSLVRGGSTSSYNEQFF. The CDR3 nucleotides read TGTGCCAGCAGCTTAGTTAGGGGGGGTTCGACTAGCTCCTACAATGAGCAGTTCTTC.

J is TRBJ2-1 and V is TRBV18, with 8 nucleotides matching TRBD1. The CDR3 sequence is 15 residues long. V was pared by 1 base and J by 7 bases, with 6 bases of the junction left unmatched. Germline V gene sequence: CDR1 KGHSH, CDR2 LQKENI. The CDR3 nucleotides are TGTGCCAGCTCACCACTAGGACAGGGCATGAATGAGCAGTTCTTC. The encoded protein is CASSPLGQGMNEQFF.

The V gene is TRBV19, the J gene TRBJ1-5, with 7 bases lining up with TRBD1. The V gene's germline CDR1 is LNHDA and CDR2 SQIVND (reference sequence). J gave up 6 bases and V 3 bases, and 5 bases lay outside the gene matches. The CDR3 loop spans 14 amino acids. The CDR3: CASSIRAGGQPQHF. The CDR3 DNA is TGTGCCAGTAGTATTCGGGCAGGGGGTCAGCCCCAGCATTTT.

The chain employs TRBV5-8 and TRBJ2-3, with TRBD2 matching over 9 bases. From germline, CDR1 is SGHTS and CDR2 YDEGEE. The CDR3 has 17 residues. The ends lost 1 base at V and 2 bases at J; junction bases unmatched: 8. The CDR3 DNA is TGTGCCAGCAGCTTGTTCCGCGGGAGGGCGACCACAGATACGCAGTATTTT. This codes for CASSLFRGRATTDTQYF.

J is TRBJ2-1 and V is TRBV6-2 or TRBV6-3; 15 bases are a match to TRBD2. There are 20 residues in the CDR3. V shed 5 bases and J 5 bases; nucleotides not matched to a gene: 16. CDR1 MNHEY and CDR2 SVGEGT come from the germline V gene. CDR3: CASSPPGLAGGGGRHNEQFF. The CDR3 DNA sequence: TGTGCCAGCAGTCCGCCCGGACTAGCGGGAGGGGGTGGGAGGCACAATGAGCAGTTCTTC.

The gene calls are TRBV7-3 and TRBJ2-1; TRBD1 matches at 8 bases. The CDR3 length is 15 residues. V lost 3 bases, J lost 8 bases, and 9 bases stayed unmatched. The V gene's germline CDR1 is SGHTA and CDR2 FQGTGA. The CDR3 loop reads CASSFSGGPFDEQFF. CDR3 nucleotide sequence: TGTGCCAGCAGCTTTTCAGGGGGCCCTTTTGATGAGCAGTTCTTC.

The chain links TRBV5-1 to TRBJ2-2; D might be TRBD2 (5 bases). The CDR3 sequence is 12 residues long. V shed 2 bases and J shed 7 bases, with 6 bases lying between them. Germline V CDR1 and CDR2: SGHRS, YFSETQ. In DNA form, the CDR3 reads TGCGCCAGCAGCTTAGGAGGCGGGGAGCTGTTTTTT. Protein: CASSLGGGELFF.

A few counts support this clone. The chain couples TRBV7-2 to TRBJ1-5, with D unresolved. Deletions cut 6 bases from V and 7 bases from J, with 13 bases between. The CDR3 contains 13 residues. Germline loops: CDR1 SGHTA, CDR2 FQGNSA. Here the CDR3 reads CASSYYSGQPQHF. In nucleotides, the CDR3 is TGTGCCAGCAGTTATTATAGCGGGCAGCCCCAGCATTTT.

This rearrangement joins TRBV29-1 to TRBJ1-1; weak D call: TRBD1 (6 bases). Trimming left V 7 bases short and J 5 bases short, with 14 bases between. The germline gives CDR1 SQVTM, CDR2 ANQGSEA. The CDR3 covers 12 residues. CDR3 DNA: TGCAGCGCCACAGGGAGATGGACTGAAGCTTTCTTT. This sequence encodes CSATGRWTEAFF.

This sequence joins TRBV30 and TRBJ1-5; weak D call: TRBD1 (5 bases). Germline V lookup: CDR1 GTSNPN, CDR2 SVGIG (reference sequence). This CDR3 contains 14 residues. V was shortened by 7 bases and J by 1 base, with 14 bases between the two germline ends. The CDR3 bases are TGTGCCTTTCAGGGTTTTAACAGCAATCAGCCCCAGCATTTT. Translated: CAFQGFNSNQPQHF.

J is TRBJ1-1 and V is TRBV25-1; D gene ambiguous. CDR1 MGHDK and CDR2 SYGVNS come from the germline V gene. Trimming took off 5 bases at V and 10 bases at J, with 20 bases between the two ends. This CDR3 spans 14 amino acids. The CDR3 coding sequence is TGTGCCAGCAGTAACGGACTAACCGTTTTTGGAGCTTTCTTT. This gives the protein CASSNGLTVFGAFF.

The V call is TRBV2, the J call TRBJ1-5, with 9 bases that match TRBD1. V lost 6 bases, J lost 6 bases, and 6 bases stayed unmatched. Germline CDR1 SNHLY, CDR2 FYNNEI. CDR3 length: 14 residues. The CDR3 DNA is TGTGCCAGCAGGGACAGGGGTCCGACTCAGCCCCAGCATTTT. Translated: CASRDRGPTQPQHF.

The chain carries TRBV7-3 and TRBJ2-7, with 8 bases aligning to TRBD1. This CDR3 comprises 13 residues. The V segment lost 5 bases and the J segment 10 bases; nucleotides outside the gene matches: 10. Per the germline V gene, CDR1 is SGHTA and CDR2 is FQGTGA. CDR3 residues: CASSPRTGLEQYF. The CDR3 DNA sequence: TGTGCCAGCAGCCCCCGGACAGGGTTAGAACAGTACTTC.

The CDR3 DNA reads TGTGCCACCCGGGGGCAGGGGAATCAGCCCCAGCATTTT. Translation gives CATRGQGNQPQHF. The chain couples TRBV6-5 to TRBJ1-5; D is possibly TRBD1 (6 bases). This CDR3 has 13 residues. V gave up 10 bases and J gave up 4 bases, with 14 bases separating them. Germline CDR1 is MNHEY and CDR2 is SVGAGI.

The rearrangement joins TRBV11-2 to TRBJ2-1; D could derive from TRBD1 or TRBD2 (6 bases each). The CDR3 has 13 amino acids. V was cut by 1 base and J by 10 bases, with 11 bases left in between. Germline V gives CDR1 SGHAT, CDR2 FQNNGV. CDR3 bases: TGTGCCAGCAGCTTAGGGGTGGGGGGCGAGCAGTTCTTC. Residues: CASSLGVGGEQFF. The full variable domain, its missing parts supplied by reference TRBV11-2 and TRBJ2-1, is EAGVAQSPRYKIIEKRQSVAFWCNPISGHATLYWYQQILGQGPKLLIQFQNNGVVDDSQLPKDRFSAERLKGVDSTLKIQPAKLEDSAVYLCASSLGVGGEQFFGPGTRLTVL.

This chain uses TRBV5-1 with TRBJ2-7; D is possibly TRBD2 (6 bases). From germline, CDR1 is SGHRS and CDR2 YFSETQ. This CDR3 contains 16 residues. Trimming took off 4 bases at V and 0 bases at J, with 17 bases between the two ends. The CDR3 nucleotides read TGCGCCAGCAGCCCACCGGGACTTTTGAGCTCCTACGAGCAGTACTTC. Its translation: CASSPPGLLSSYEQYF.

The chain is built from TRBV10-1 and TRBJ1-1, with a possible D match to TRBD1 (6 bases). CDR1 is WNHNN, CDR2 SYGVQD, per germline (reference sequence). V lost 3 bases and J lost 0, with 8 bases in between. There are 14 residues in the CDR3. The CDR3 loop reads CASSDGTLNTEAFF. The CDR3 DNA follows: TGCGCCAGCAGTGACGGGACATTGAACACTGAAGCTTTCTTT.

In this sample, this clone turned up once. The gene calls are TRBV4-2 and TRBJ2-7; 8 nucleotides line up with TRBD1. The CDR3 spans 17 residues. CDR1 LGHNA and CDR2 YNFKEQ come from the germline V gene. Trimming took 0 bases from V and 2 from J; bases not matched to a gene: 9. The CDR3 nucleotides are TGTGCCAGCAGCCAAGATGAACTTGGGACAGGAACCTACGAGCAGTACTTC. This sequence encodes CASSQDELGTGTYEQYF.

The chain has TRBV5-4 and TRBJ1-2; 7 bases agree with TRBD1. The germline V gene encodes CDR1 SGHNT and CDR2 YYREEE (reference sequence). This CDR3 contains 12 residues. The trim removed 1 base at V and 8 bases at J, leaving 2 bases unmatched. The CDR3 DNA is TGTGCCAGCAGCTTGAGACAGGGAGGCTACACCTTC. It encodes CASSLRQGGYTF.

This chain links TRBV19 with TRBJ1-5; D is perhaps TRBD1 (5 bases). CDR3 length equals 14 residues. CDR1 and CDR2 from the germline V gene are LNHDA and SQIVND (reference sequence). Trimming took off 5 bases at V and 5 bases at J, with 13 bases between the two ends. The chain's CDR3 is CASSWSRAYQPQHF. In DNA, the CDR3 is TGTGCCAGTAGTTGGTCCAGGGCTTATCAGCCCCAGCATTTT.

V gene TRBV5-6 combines with J gene TRBJ2-7; TRBD2 matches at 7 bases. This CDR3 is 15 amino acids long. CDR1 is SGHDT, CDR2 YYEEEE, per germline. V dropped 0 bases and J dropped 4; count of bases not matched to a gene: 7. CDR3 nucleotide sequence: TGTGCCAGCAGCTTGGATGGCGGGAGTAGGTACGAGCAGTACTTC. This gives the protein CASSLDGGSRYEQYF.

The J gene is TRBJ2-1, the V gene TRBV19; 13 nucleotides line up with TRBD2. The CDR3 loop spans 18 amino acids. Germline V gives CDR1 LNHDA, CDR2 SQIVND (reference sequence). The J segment lost 6 bases and the V segment lost 4 bases, leaving 12 bases of the junction unmatched. CDR3 residues: CASSKDTLLAGGLNEQFF. CDR3 DNA sequence: TGTGCCAGTAGTAAGGACACCCTACTAGCGGGAGGGCTCAATGAGCAGTTCTTC.